These 8 T cell receptor beta chains originate from one sample sequenced in a study of blood T cell repertoires in COVID-19. Profiling relied on immunoSEQ multiplex PCR, and the TCRdb table lists in-frame clones only, not all of them. This table has about 180,000 clones, roughly 83% appearing once. The material sequenced was peripheral blood. The receptor source for this set is a woman in her thirties or forties with COVID-19, enrolled during active disease.

The V and J genes are TRBV6-2 or TRBV6-3 and TRBJ2-3, with 7 nucleotides matching TRBD1. This CDR3 has 15 amino acids. After removal of 5 bases from V and 4 bases from J, the junction contained 9 bases not matched to a gene. Germline CDR1 reads MNHEY; CDR2 reads SVGEGT. CDR3 protein: CASSKGQEFPDTQYF. The CDR3 DNA sequence: TGTGCCAGCAGTAAAGGACAGGAGTTCCCAGATACGCAGTATTTT.

The CDR3 nucleotides read TGCAGCGTTGACGGACTAGCGGAGACATACGAGCAGTACTTC. Amino acids: CSVDGLAETYEQYF. The V gene is TRBV29-1, the J gene TRBJ2-7, with 10 positions matching TRBD2. The germline V gene has CDR1 SQVTM and CDR2 ANQGSEA. J was trimmed by 4 bases and V by 3 bases; bases with no gene match: 6. The CDR3 is 14 residues long.

J is TRBJ1-2 and V is TRBV6-1; 7 nucleotides line up with TRBD1. V was pared by 4 bases and J by 0 bases, with 8 bases of the junction left unmatched. Germline V gene data show CDR1 as MNHNS and CDR2 as SASEGT. This CDR3 region has 16 residues. The chain's CDR3 is CASSVNTGTANYGYTF. Here the CDR3 DNA reads TGTGCCAGCAGTGTCAATACCGGGACAGCTAACTATGGCTACACCTTC.

The chain carries TRBV6-5 and TRBJ1-1, with D perhaps TRBD1 (5 bases). V was clipped by 6 bases and J by 4 bases, with 15 bases between them. The CDR3 covers 14 residues. Germline V CDR1 and CDR2: MNHEY, SVGAGI. The DNA of the CDR3 is TGTGCCAGCAGCCTGGACGGACATGTCACTGAAGCTTTCTTT. Translation gives CASSLDGHVTEAFF.

The V call is TRBV7-9, the J call TRBJ1-6, with no clear D. Germline V gene sequence: CDR1 SEHNR, CDR2 FQNEAQ (reference sequence). This CDR3 is built from 15 residues. V gave up 5 bases and J gave up 9 bases, with 17 bases separating them. CDR3: CASSDPGRAGSPLHF. The CDR3 DNA reads TGTGCCAGCAGCGACCCCGGTAGGGCGGGTTCACCCCTCCACTTT.

The chain uses TRBV21-1 and TRBJ2-1; the D call TRBD1 from the table was never checked on the DNA. TRBV21-1 counts as a pseudogene. The CDR3 length is 17 residues. CDR3 DNA: TGTGCCAGCAGCAAAGTTAATAGGACAGCTAAGTACAATGAGCAGTTCTTC. This sequence encodes CASSKVNRTAKYNEQFF.

This clone was seen only once. The chain combines TRBV4-2 with TRBJ2-3; 10 bases agree with TRBD1. With 4 bases clipped from V and 3 bases from J, the junction kept 4 bases outside the gene matches. Germline V gene sequence: CDR1 LGHNA, CDR2 YNFKEQ. CDR3 length equals 15 residues. The CDR3 loop is CASSPTGGGTDTQYF. The CDR3 bases are TGTGCCAGCAGCCCGACAGGGGGCGGAACAGATACGCAGTATTTT.

The chain employs TRBV5-1 and TRBJ1-2; 9 bases fit TRBD1. Germline V gives CDR1 SGHRS, CDR2 YFSETQ. J gave up 7 bases and V 2 bases, and 6 bases lay outside the gene matches. The length of the CDR3 is 14 residues. CDR3 region: CASSLPGQGGGYTF. CDR3 DNA sequence: TGCGCCAGCAGCTTACCGGGACAGGGAGGTGGCTACACCTTC.